The 5 T cell receptor beta chains below all came from one sample that was sequenced in a study of cytomegalovirus exposure and HLA in healthy donors. The PCR was carried out with 60 Vbeta primers and 13 Jbeta primers. The repertoire was sequenced with immunoSEQ multiplex PCR; TCRdb's copy has only in-frame clones and lacks some. The data show 180,000 or so clones, about 83% seen once. Sequencing used PBMCs. These receptors were taken from a female donor in good health and CMV-seronegative.

The CDR3 protein is CASSSNNRGLGGYTF. The CDR3, as DNA: TGTGCCAGCAGCTCAAACAACAGGGGGCTAGGTGGCTACACCTTC. The rearrangement joins TRBV7-2 to TRBJ1-2; 9 bases align to TRBD1. CDR3 length: 15 amino acids. J was trimmed by 7 bases and V by 4 bases; bases with no gene match: 10. CDR1 is SGHTA and CDR2 is FQGNSA in the germline V gene.

In this sample, this clone turned up once. The chain is built from TRBV27 and TRBJ1-2; 7 bases are a match to TRBD1. CDR3 length: 14 amino acids. Per the germline V gene, CDR1 is MNHEY and CDR2 is SMNVEV (reference sequence). V was clipped by 6 bases and J by 5 bases; unmatched bases: 9. CDR3 DNA sequence: TGTGCCAGCAGGGAGGGGGGACAGCTATATGGCTACACCTTC. This sequence encodes CASREGGQLYGYTF.

The CDR3 is CASSNLVNQPQHF. In DNA form, the CDR3 reads TGTGCCAGCTCAAACCTAGTAAATCAGCCCCAGCATTTT. The genes are TRBV18 and TRBJ1-5; D is unresolved. V gave up 5 bases and J gave up 4 bases, with 9 bases separating them. The CDR3 consists of 13 residues. The germline V gene has CDR1 KGHSH and CDR2 LQKENI.

This clone turned up a few times. The rearrangement joins TRBV9 to TRBJ2-1, with a tentative D call TRBD2 (5 bases). In germline, CDR1 is SGDLS, CDR2 YYNGEE. The CDR3 totals 13 residues. The germline V and J ends were trimmed by 0 bases and 9 bases, with 10 bases remaining between them. CDR3 DNA: TGTGCCAGCAGCGTAGGGTCTAGCCTTGAGCAGTTCTTC. Translated, it gives CASSVGSSLEQFF.

The J gene is TRBJ2-3, the V gene TRBV11-3; tentatively, D is TRBD2 (6 bases). V lost 3 bases to trimming and J lost 1 base, with 11 bases between them. CDR1 SGHNT and CDR2 YENEEA come from the germline V gene. The CDR3 runs to 15 residues. DNA of the CDR3: TGTGCCAGCAGCTTTTTCCGCGGGGGCACAGATACGCAGTATTTT. This gives the protein CASSFFRGGTDTQYF.